Included here is one T cell receptor beta chain sequence, with context. This sample is drawn from a study of identical twins' blood T cells. TCRdb re-called the 5' RACE reads with MiXCR, one entry per CDR3 protein. The data hold 300,000 to 400,000 distinct CDR3 sequences, with 28% observed a single time. V was clipped by 3 bases and J by 7 bases, with 15 bases between them. Germline CDR1 and CDR2: DFQATT and SNEGSKA (reference sequence). The CDR3 runs 13 residues. This TCR was sampled from a woman between 18 and 49 years old in good health. V and J are TRBV20-1 and TRBJ2-5, with D perhaps matching TRBD1 (5 bases). Specimen: PBMCs. The CDR3 loop is CSASQESRGTQYF. CDR3 in DNA: TGCAGTGCTAGCCAGGAATCAAGGGGGACCCAGTACTTC.